This TCR beta chain was recovered during a study of blood T cell repertoires in COVID-19. Background on the study: T cells, B-cell-depleted T cells, or PBMCs supplied cDNA or gDNA.

The CDR3 consists of 15 residues. J lost 2 bases, V lost 5 bases, and 5 bases had no gene match. From germline, CDR1 is SEHNR and CDR2 FQNEAQ (reference sequence). Per the original methods: Amplifying reference gene primers gave estimates of nucleated cell counts. The data were produced by immunoSEQ multiplex PCR, yet TCRdb's version contains in-frame clones alone and is incomplete. Clone size and the V and J calls come from that table; the DNA yielded D and trimming. The sample has about 95,000 clones, under 95% seen once; the top ten hold 3.5% to 4%. The sequenced sample consisted of peripheral blood. This TCR derives from a woman aged 45-65 years in a cohort sampled during active COVID-19. This sequence joins TRBV7-9 and TRBJ1-4; 7 nucleotides line up with TRBD1. The CDR3 here is CASSVTGWTNEKLFF. CDR3 nucleotide sequence: TGTGCCAGCAGCGTGACAGGGTGGACTAATGAAAAACTGTTTTTT.